This TCR beta chain derives from a study of PD-1 blockade in classical Hodgkin lymphoma. Stated time point: cycle 4 day 1 (C4D1), after more than 5 weeks of nivolumab. The patients all showed relapse after autologous stem cell transplantation, while their brentuximab vedotin exposure varied. This table comes from immunoSEQ multiplex PCR, and its TCRdb copy is limited to in-frame clones, with some not included. The sample has 25,000 to 35,000 clones; roughly 72% are singletons. Between the trimmed V and J ends, which lost 4 bases and 5 bases, there was a span of 11 bases. Per germline, CDR1 SGHTA and CDR2 FQGNSA. The CDR3 is 13 residues long.

The origin of this receptor is a human donor with classical Hodgkin lymphoma. The rearrangement uses TRBV7-2 and TRBJ1-1; D gene unclear. Sequencing was performed on peripheral blood mononuclear cells (PBMCs), taken before the fourth cycle of nivolumab. The CDR3 loop reads CASSSPVGTEAFF. CDR3 in DNA: TGTGCCAGCAGCTCCCCAGTCGGAACTGAAGCTTTCTTT.